This T cell receptor beta chain was sequenced in a study of blood T cell repertoires in COVID-19. Some clones are missing from TCRdb's copy, which holds only in-frame ones; the method was immunoSEQ multiplex PCR. Of fewer than 400,000 clones listed, 87% were seen once; the top ten hold about a tenth. Recruits, aged roughly 18 to 90 years, lived in 24 US areas. Each recovered donor of Cohort 3 presented with two negative PCRs, clearance, or symptom resolution. The CDR3 spans 13 residues. Per germline, CDR1 SGHNT and CDR2 YYREEE (reference sequence). Trimming removed 3 bases at V and 7 bases at J, with 11 bases between.

The chain carries TRBV5-4 and TRBJ2-1, with D maybe TRBD2 (5 bases). The source is a woman between 45 and 60 years old who had recovered from COVID-19. Material for sequencing was PBMCs or T cells enriched from blood (not recorded which). Here the CDR3 DNA reads TGTGCCAGCAGCTCGGCGTCGGGGAATGAGCAGTTCTTC. Its translation is CASSSASGNEQFF.